A selection of T cell receptor beta chains follows, all from one sample in a study of metastatic and nonmetastatic thyroid tumors. TCRdb re-analyzed the PCR reads using MiXCR. This sample has roughly 42,000 clones; approximately 17% occur once, and the top ten carry roughly 15%. The specimen was tumor tissue. Receptors were obtained from a female donor with papillary thyroid cancer or a benign thyroid nodule (not recorded which). Some clones in this sample may be carry-over from other donors' samples. Each CDR3 is given without its conserved first and last residue.

v_call cdr3_aa
TRBV6-1 ATRGGAYSNQPQH
TRBV19 ASETRTGEAF
TRBV19 ATLWANTEAF
TRBV20-1 SAMGQGDLVINEQF
TRBV12-3/TRBV12-4 ASSLGETQY
TRBV6-1 ASTIRSASGNTIY
TRBV6-4 ASSDPGTASSYNSPLH
TRBV18 ASSPPSIGNTIY
TRBV28 ASSRTSGRFHEQF
TRBV20-1 SANRGYEQY
TRBV6-1 ASSPLIGGVGETQY
TRBV12-3/TRBV12-4 ASSPSGTRSLNYGYT
TRBV12-3/TRBV12-4 ASSNTGTDTRKTLGLF
TRBV5-6 ASSPRTGGLYNEQF
TRBV11-2 ASSLPRQDFGAF
TRBV6-1 ASSGRPGANVLT
TRBV7-9 ASSFDSGGTDTQY
TRBV20-1 SARSLGVADTQY
TRBV9 ASSVAGGSNQPQH
TRBV6-1 ASSPLLPGVGPGELF
TRBV7-2 ASSLVGGTRTDTQY
TRBV27 ASGPAGQSPGNEQF
TRBV5-1 ASRVAGPTLSYEQY
TRBV7-8 ASSPLPGAYEQY
TRBV28 ASMGGIYGYT
TRBV5-5 ASSPGTGAANEKLF
TRBV9 ASSVGAYNEQF
TRBV9 ASSVGLAVTYTQY
TRBV7-9 ASSPPLGGPDTQY
TRBV2 ASLRRDWQDNEQF
TRBV5-4 ASSSDRGIGPQH
TRBV15 ATSKDHGPQH
TRBV6-1 ASRRRDRVDTEAF
TRBV6-1 ASSASGTGDDTDTQY
TRBV19 ASKPTGIGTQY
TRBV11-1 ASSPGLASTDTQY
TRBV28 ASSFAGTGETQY
TRBV12-5 ASGLGVRPYYGYT
TRBV2 ASGEIRVEQY
TRBV6-1 ATSGIGYEQY
TRBV15 ATSRGGPAGVDDAEQF
TRBV6-1 ASSAGLTSNIQY
TRBV6-2/TRBV6-3 ASRQGGDRNKPQH
TRBV4-1 ASSQVTGAFGAGSYNEQF
TRBV5-5 ASSLRLAGTHEQF
TRBV30 AWSVGLGLH
TRBV20-1 SQYRVEGYT
TRBV12-3/TRBV12-4 ASSLSASGGAKY
TRBV9 ASSPSDSYEQY
TRBV11-2 ASSLWRSGLAGLQGTQY
TRBV7-9 ASSWASGGSYNEQF
TRBV10-2 ASEGALNTEAF
TRBV5-6 ASTFADRAGANVLT
TRBV6-2/TRBV6-3 ASSYWDRGDYT
TRBV24-1 ATSDPSTWEQY